The 6 T cell receptor beta chains presented below share a single source sample, sequenced in a study of T-cell reconstitution after alpha-beta-depleted transplantation in children. For TCRbeta, the library was prepared with unique molecular identifiers. TCRdb independently ran MiXCR on the PCR reads; one entry per CDR3 protein. The table lists about 640,000 distinct CDR3 sequences, roughly 17% of them singletons. The sample here was PBMCs from the stem cell graft donor, taken from the stem cell graft. These receptors were obtained from a human donor who donated a stem cell graft to a child with acute myeloid leukemia.

The V call is TRBV10-2, the J call TRBJ2-3, with 9 bases aligning to TRBD1. CDR1 and CDR2 (germline): WSHSY, SAAADI. Unmatched junction bases numbered 9, after V lost 10 bases and J lost 4 bases. There are 14 residues in the CDR3. For the CDR3, the DNA is TGCGCCACCCTCGGACAGGGGAGCGCAGATACGCAGTATTTT. Translated, it gives CATLGQGSADTQYF.

This chain links TRBV20-1 with TRBJ1-5, with a possible D match to TRBD1 (5 bases). The CDR3 contains 17 residues. The ends were cut back, 3 bases at V and 0 bases at J, with 18 bases in the middle. CDR1 and CDR2 from the germline V gene are DFQATT and SNEGSKA (reference sequence). The CDR3: CSASIAAGMVSNQPQHF. In DNA, the CDR3 is TGCAGTGCTAGTATCGCCGCAGGGATGGTTAGCAATCAGCCCCAGCATTTT.

This clonotype was recorded at least ten times. The V call is TRBV5-5, the J call TRBJ1-4; possibly TRBD1 for D (6 bases). The length of the CDR3 is 13 residues. V lost 6 bases to trimming and J lost 2 bases, with 8 bases between them. Germline V gives CDR1 SGHKS, CDR2 YYEKEE (reference sequence). The CDR3 DNA follows: TGTGCCAGCACTACAGGGACTAATGAAAAACTGTTTTTT. As protein: CASTTGTNEKLFF.

The rearrangement links TRBV12-3 or TRBV12-4 to TRBJ1-5; tentative D call: TRBD1 (6 bases). The CDR3 is 15 amino acids. Trimming cost V 7 bases and J 4 bases, with 17 bases left between them. DNA of the CDR3: TGTGCCAGCACCCTTGCCGGGACACTAAATCAGCCCCAGCATTTT. Protein: CASTLAGTLNQPQHF.

This clonotype was picked up a small number of times. The chain uses TRBV4-3 and TRBJ2-1, with 11 bases lining up with TRBD2. The V and J ends lost 4 bases and 7 bases, in that order; junction bases with no gene match: 9. The V gene's germline CDR1 is LGHNA and CDR2 YSLEER. The CDR3 has 16 residues. In nucleotides, the CDR3 is TGCGCCAGCAGCCTGGTCCGGTCTAGCGGGGGGAATGAGCAGTTCTTC. It specifies CASSLVRSSGGNEQFF.

The chain carries TRBV9 and TRBJ2-1; D not certain. This CDR3 is 14 amino acids long. Germline V lookup: CDR1 SGDLS, CDR2 YYNGEE. V gave up 4 bases and J gave up 6 bases, with 14 bases separating them. The DNA of the CDR3 is TGTGCCAGCAGCTCCCCCTTTATGCCCAATGAGCAGTTCTTC. Encoded protein: CASSSPFMPNEQFF.